The rows below give T cell receptor beta chains drawn from one sample of a study of OX40 agonist ivuxolimab in advanced cancers. Assay used: immunoSEQ multiplex PCR; TCRdb lists only in-frame clones, some missing. Among about 82,000 clones listed, 92% were seen once. Sequencing was performed on CD4+ or CD8+ T cells sorted from blood, taken in a trial of the OX40 agonist ivuxolimab. These receptors all come from an adult with an advanced solid tumor such as melanoma, head and neck, liver or kidney cancer. Both conserved end residues are trimmed from each CDR3. Each record gives: V gene, J gene, CDR3 protein.

V gene: TRBV28; J gene: TRBJ1-5; CDR3 protein: ASSHNSNQPQH
V gene: TRBV5-1; J gene: TRBJ2-7; CDR3 protein: ASSPDRGHEQY
V gene: TRBV7-3; J gene: TRBJ2-2; CDR3 protein: ASSPTGLAGNTGELF
V gene: TRBV7-2; J gene: TRBJ2-3; CDR3 protein: ASRWLAGAPTDTQY
V gene: TRBV6-1; J gene: TRBJ2-7; CDR3 protein: ASSDEDSPYYEQY
V gene: TRBV7-3; J gene: TRBJ1-1; CDR3 protein: ASSLIGGSASTEAF
V gene: TRBV11-2; J gene: TRBJ2-7; CDR3 protein: ASSLSVDYEQY
V gene: TRBV15; J gene: TRBJ2-1; CDR3 protein: ATSIRGGLTNEQF
V gene: TRBV7-6; J gene: TRBJ2-2; CDR3 protein: ASSFVFGKEGGELF
V gene: TRBV9; J gene: TRBJ2-3; CDR3 protein: ASRGLTDTQY
V gene: TRBV4-1; J gene: TRBJ2-7; CDR3 protein: ASSQGASYEQY
V gene: TRBV11-1; J gene: TRBJ2-1; CDR3 protein: ASSLAGNRNEQF
V gene: TRBV2; J gene: TRBJ2-3; CDR3 protein: ASNLAKADTQY
V gene: TRBV7-9; J gene: TRBJ2-5; CDR3 protein: ASSFNGTSRWVGQETQY
V gene: TRBV13; J gene: TRBJ1-3; CDR3 protein: ASSLATDGNTIY
V gene: TRBV5-1; J gene: TRBJ1-5; CDR3 protein: ASSLGDGPHQPQH
V gene: TRBV4-3; J gene: TRBJ1-1; CDR3 protein: ASSSNRDSTEAF